A single sample is the source of the 15 T cell receptor beta chains below, sequenced in a study of identical twins. A single record per CDR3 protein comes from TCRdb applying MiXCR to the 5' RACE reads. The repertoire includes roughly 500,000 distinct CDR3 sequences, 22% of them detected once, and about 0.99% sits in the top ten. These data also featured in a second study, about T cells expressing NK-cell markers.

The sample consisted of CD4+ T cells sorted from blood. The receptors come from a woman aged 18-35 years in good health.

The rearrangement uses TRBV29-1 and TRBJ2-7; a possible D gene is TRBD2 (5 bases). V was trimmed by 0 bases and J by 2 bases, leaving 14 bases between them. The CDR3 length is 15 residues. Per the germline V gene, CDR1 is SQVTM and CDR2 is ANQGSEA. The CDR3 protein is CSVEDFGGSAYEQYF. The CDR3 DNA reads as TGCAGCGTTGAAGATTTTGGCGGGTCTGCCTACGAGCAGTACTTC.

This clonotype has more than one count but fewer than ten. V and J are TRBV5-1 and TRBJ2-1; D unresolved. CDR1 and CDR2 (germline): SGHRS, YFSETQ. The CDR3 runs to 13 residues. Trimming stripped 3 bases from V and 8 bases from J, with 12 bases between. The CDR3: CASSSPPVDEQFF. In nucleotides, the CDR3 is TGCGCCAGCAGCTCCCCGCCGGTGGATGAGCAGTTCTTC.

In its sample, this clonotype was seen a few times. The chain carries TRBV7-9 and TRBJ2-6; no clear D. This CDR3 comprises 13 residues. Germline-derived CDR1 and CDR2 are SEHNR and FQNEAQ (reference sequence). Between the trimmed V and J ends, which lost 8 bases and 7 bases, there was a span of 12 bases. In DNA, the CDR3 is TGTGCCAGCCTTCGGGTGGGAGCCAACGTCCTGACTTTC. It translates to CASLRVGANVLTF.

The chain recombines TRBV6-1 with TRBJ2-7; TRBD1 aligns across 7 bases. Germline lookup yields CDR1 MNHNS and CDR2 SASEGT. V shed 6 bases, J shed 0 bases, and the junction held 11 bases outside the gene matches. The CDR3 extends over 16 amino acids. CDR3 DNA sequence: TGTGCCAGCAGATTTCACTACAGGGGTAGCTCCTACGAGCAGTACTTC. Its translation: CASRFHYRGSSYEQYF.

The rearrangement uses TRBV9 and TRBJ2-7; 10 bases agree with TRBD2. Germline CDR1 SGDLS, CDR2 YYNGEE. Unmatched junction bases numbered 9, after V lost 5 bases and J lost 4 bases. The CDR3 spans 15 residues. CDR3 DNA: TGTGCCAGCAGTCTCTCGGTAGCGGGAGGTTACGAGCAGTACTTC. This codes for CASSLSVAGGYEQYF.

This clonotype was counted many times. This rearrangement joins TRBV12-3 or TRBV12-4 to TRBJ1-2; D unclear. Deletions cut 4 bases from V and 3 bases from J, with 3 bases between. This CDR3 spans 11 amino acids. CDR3 amino acids: CASSWDYGYTF. The CDR3 DNA follows: TGTGCCAGCAGTTGGGACTATGGCTACACCTTC.

This clonotype has a count of ten or more. The chain carries TRBV7-3 and TRBJ2-3; 13 bases agree with TRBD2. Unmatched junction bases numbered 6, after V lost 4 bases and J lost 2 bases. The CDR3 covers 17 residues. CDR1 is SGHTA and CDR2 is FQGTGA in the germline V gene. CDR3 protein: CASSSGLAGDFTDTQYF. The CDR3 DNA reads as TGTGCCAGCAGCTCCGGACTAGCGGGGGACTTCACAGATACGCAGTATTTT.

The J gene is TRBJ2-7, the V gene TRBV15; weak D call: TRBD1 (6 bases). This CDR3 is built from 15 residues. V was pared by 3 bases and J by 2 bases, with 14 bases between. The germline gives CDR1 LNHNV, CDR2 YYDKDF (reference sequence). The CDR3 sequence: CATSREQGLAYEQYF. The CDR3, as DNA: TGTGCCACCAGCAGGGAACAGGGCCTGGCCTACGAGCAGTACTTC.

The table lists this clonotype with many counts. The gene calls are TRBV5-1 and TRBJ2-7; 8 positions match TRBD2. The J segment lost 5 bases and the V segment lost 7 bases, leaving 11 bases of the junction unmatched. Looked up from germline, CDR1 is SGHRS and CDR2 is YFSETQ. CDR3 size: 14 residues. The CDR3 region is CASRLGAGENEQYF. The CDR3 bases are TGCGCCAGCCGGTTGGGAGCGGGAGAGAACGAGCAGTACTTC.

This clonotype was seen ten or more times. The chain employs TRBV5-1 and TRBJ2-1, with D possibly being TRBD1 (6 bases). CDR1 is SGHRS, CDR2 YFSETQ, per germline. The ends were cut back, 4 bases at V and 5 bases at J, with 10 bases in the middle. This CDR3 comprises 13 residues. Here the CDR3 reads CASSQDSHNEQFF. For the CDR3, the DNA is TGCGCCAGCAGCCAGGACAGCCACAATGAGCAGTTCTTC.

This chain uses TRBV20-1 with TRBJ2-7; D may match TRBD1 or TRBD2 (5 bases each). Germline V CDR1 and CDR2: DFQATT, SNEGSKA (reference sequence). The CDR3 runs 14 residues. V dropped 4 bases and J dropped 1 base, with 14 bases sitting between them. CDR3 in DNA: TGCAGTGCTACCCCCGGGACGGTTTCCTACGAGCAGTACTTC. Protein product: CSATPGTVSYEQYF.

This clonotype appeared a few times. This chain joins TRBV5-1 and TRBJ2-1; 9 nucleotides agree with TRBD2. CDR1 and CDR2 from the germline V gene are SGHRS and YFSETQ. The CDR3 loop spans 14 amino acids. Trimming at V came to 4 bases and at J to 7 bases, leaving 6 bases not matched to a gene. In nucleotides, the CDR3 is TGCGCCAGCAGCACCGGGACTAGCCTGAATGAGCAGTTCTTC. Residues: CASSTGTSLNEQFF.

Only one count was recorded for this clonotype. The V and J genes are TRBV5-6 and TRBJ2-1; 11 bases are shared with TRBD2. Germline CDR1 and CDR2: SGHDT and YYEEEE. With 5 bases clipped from V and 10 bases from J, the junction kept 11 bases outside the gene matches. This CDR3 contains 15 residues. The CDR3 protein is CASRPTSGGGREQFF. The CDR3 DNA reads as TGTGCCAGCAGGCCAACTAGCGGGGGAGGACGGGAGCAGTTCTTC.

The gene calls are TRBV20-1 and TRBJ2-4; 7 bases are a match to TRBD2. Germline-derived CDR1 and CDR2 are DFQATT and SNEGSKA (reference sequence). After removal of 5 bases from V and 6 bases from J, the junction contained 7 bases not matched to a gene. This CDR3 comprises 13 residues. The CDR3 protein is CSARSWGGNIQYF. CDR3 nucleotide sequence: TGCAGTGCTCGTTCTTGGGGGGGAAACATTCAGTACTTC.

This rearrangement joins TRBV20-1 to TRBJ2-3; D gene ambiguous. Germline V gene data show CDR1 as DFQATT and CDR2 as SNEGSKA (reference sequence). The V gene lost 5 bases and the J gene lost 2 bases, with 14 bases spanning the gap. The CDR3 loop spans 14 amino acids. The CDR3 region is CSAPAPPVTDTQYF. The CDR3, as DNA: TGCAGTGCTCCAGCCCCGCCGGTCACAGATACGCAGTATTTT.